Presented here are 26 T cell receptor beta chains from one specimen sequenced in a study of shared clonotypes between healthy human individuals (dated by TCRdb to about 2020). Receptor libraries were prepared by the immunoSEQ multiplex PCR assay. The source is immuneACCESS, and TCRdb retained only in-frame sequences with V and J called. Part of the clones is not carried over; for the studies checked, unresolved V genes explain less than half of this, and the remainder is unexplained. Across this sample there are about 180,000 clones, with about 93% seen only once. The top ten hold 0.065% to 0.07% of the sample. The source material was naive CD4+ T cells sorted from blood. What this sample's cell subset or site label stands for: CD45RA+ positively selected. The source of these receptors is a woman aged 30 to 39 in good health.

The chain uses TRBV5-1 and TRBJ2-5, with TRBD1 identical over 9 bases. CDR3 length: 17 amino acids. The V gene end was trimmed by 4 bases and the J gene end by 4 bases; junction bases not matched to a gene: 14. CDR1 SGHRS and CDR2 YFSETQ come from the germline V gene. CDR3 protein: CASSPTTGTGIRETQYF. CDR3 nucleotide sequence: TGCGCCAGCAGCCCAACGACCGGGACAGGGATTCGAGAGACCCAGTACTTC.

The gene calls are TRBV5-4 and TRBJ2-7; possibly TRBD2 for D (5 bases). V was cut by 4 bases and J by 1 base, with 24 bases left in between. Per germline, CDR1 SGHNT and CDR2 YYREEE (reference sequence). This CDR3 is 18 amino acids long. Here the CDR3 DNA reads TGTGCCAGCAGCCAAGATCTAAGTTTGCAGCGGATTTCCTACGAGCAGTACTTC. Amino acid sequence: CASSQDLSLQRISYEQYF.

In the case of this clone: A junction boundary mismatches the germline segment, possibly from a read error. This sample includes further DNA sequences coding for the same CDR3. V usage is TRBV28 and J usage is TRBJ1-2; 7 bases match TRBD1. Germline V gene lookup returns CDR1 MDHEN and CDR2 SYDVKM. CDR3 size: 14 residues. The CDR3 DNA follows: TGTGCCAGTAGTTTAGCAGGGGGAAACTATGGCTACACCTTC. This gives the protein CASSLAGGNYGYTF.

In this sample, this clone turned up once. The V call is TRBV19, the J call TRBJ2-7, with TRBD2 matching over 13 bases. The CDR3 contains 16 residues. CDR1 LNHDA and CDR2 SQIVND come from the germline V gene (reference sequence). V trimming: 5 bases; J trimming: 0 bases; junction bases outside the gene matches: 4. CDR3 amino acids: CASSAGLAGVSYEQYF. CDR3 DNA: TGTGCCAGTAGTGCCGGACTAGCGGGGGTCTCCTACGAGCAGTACTTC.

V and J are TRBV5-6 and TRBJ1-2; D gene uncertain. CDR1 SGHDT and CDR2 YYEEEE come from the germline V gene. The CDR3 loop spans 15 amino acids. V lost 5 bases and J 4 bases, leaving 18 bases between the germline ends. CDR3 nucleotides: TGTGCCAGCAGTTTTGCCCGCTCCCCCCCCTATGGCTACACCTTC. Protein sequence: CASSFARSPPYGYTF.

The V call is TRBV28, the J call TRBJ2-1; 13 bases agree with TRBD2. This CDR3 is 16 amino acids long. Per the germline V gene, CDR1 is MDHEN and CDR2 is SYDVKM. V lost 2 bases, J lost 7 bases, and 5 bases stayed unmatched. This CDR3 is CASSLGTSGMWNEQFF. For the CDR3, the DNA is TGTGCCAGCAGTTTAGGGACTAGCGGGATGTGGAATGAGCAGTTCTTC.

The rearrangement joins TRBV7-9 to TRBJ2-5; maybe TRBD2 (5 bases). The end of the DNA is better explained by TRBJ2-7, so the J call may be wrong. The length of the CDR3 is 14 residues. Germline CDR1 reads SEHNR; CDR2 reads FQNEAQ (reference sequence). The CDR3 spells CASSFGGPSYEQYF. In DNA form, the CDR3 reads TGTGCCAGCAGCTTCGGCGGGCCTTCCTACGAGCAGTACTTC.

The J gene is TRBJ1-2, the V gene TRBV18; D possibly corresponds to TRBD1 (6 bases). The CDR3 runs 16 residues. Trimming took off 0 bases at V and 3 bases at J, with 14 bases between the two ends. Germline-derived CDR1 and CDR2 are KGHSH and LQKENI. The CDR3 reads CASSPPTPGADYGYTF. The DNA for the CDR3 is TGTGCCAGCTCACCACCAACGCCAGGGGCTGACTATGGCTACACCTTC.

Here the CDR3 reads CATGVETGKLFF. The CDR3 DNA reads TGTGCCACCGGGGTGGAAACTGGAAAACTGTTTTTT. The chain links TRBV28 to TRBJ1-4; D unresolved. Germline lookup yields CDR1 MDHEN and CDR2 SYDVKM. V was trimmed by 10 bases and J by 10 bases, leaving 16 bases between them. The CDR3 spans 12 residues.

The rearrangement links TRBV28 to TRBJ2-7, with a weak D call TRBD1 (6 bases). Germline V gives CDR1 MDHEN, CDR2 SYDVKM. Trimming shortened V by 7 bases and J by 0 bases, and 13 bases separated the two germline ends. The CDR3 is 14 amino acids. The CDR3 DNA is TGTGCCAGCACTGATGGGACATTCTCCTACGAGCAGTACTTC. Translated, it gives CASTDGTFSYEQYF.

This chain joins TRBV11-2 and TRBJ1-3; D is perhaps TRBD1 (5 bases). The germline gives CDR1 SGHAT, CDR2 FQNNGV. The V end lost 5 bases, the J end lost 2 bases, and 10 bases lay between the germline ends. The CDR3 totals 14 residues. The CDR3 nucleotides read TGTGCCAGCAGCCGCGGGGCAGCTGGAAACACCATATATTTT. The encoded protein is CASSRGAAGNTIYF.

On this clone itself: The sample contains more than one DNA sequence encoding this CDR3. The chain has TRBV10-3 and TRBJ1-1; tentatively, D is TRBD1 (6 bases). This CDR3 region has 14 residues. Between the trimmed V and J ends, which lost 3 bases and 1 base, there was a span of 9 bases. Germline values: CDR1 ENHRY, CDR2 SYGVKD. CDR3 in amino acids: CAISDRGKNTEAFF. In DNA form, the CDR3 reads TGTGCCATCAGTGATAGGGGGAAGAACACTGAAGCTTTCTTT.

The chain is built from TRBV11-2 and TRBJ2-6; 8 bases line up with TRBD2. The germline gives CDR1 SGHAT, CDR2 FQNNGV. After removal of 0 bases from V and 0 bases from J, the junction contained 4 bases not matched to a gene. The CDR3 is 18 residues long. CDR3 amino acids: CASSLDPGGVSGANVLTF. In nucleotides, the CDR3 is TGTGCCAGCAGCTTAGATCCCGGGGGGGTCTCTGGGGCCAACGTCCTGACTTTC.

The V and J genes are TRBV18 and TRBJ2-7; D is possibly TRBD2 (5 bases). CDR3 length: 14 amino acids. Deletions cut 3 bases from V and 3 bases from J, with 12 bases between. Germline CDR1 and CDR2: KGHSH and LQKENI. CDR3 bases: TGTGCCAGCTCACCGGTAGGACTTAACTACGAGCAGTACTTC. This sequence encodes CASSPVGLNYEQYF.

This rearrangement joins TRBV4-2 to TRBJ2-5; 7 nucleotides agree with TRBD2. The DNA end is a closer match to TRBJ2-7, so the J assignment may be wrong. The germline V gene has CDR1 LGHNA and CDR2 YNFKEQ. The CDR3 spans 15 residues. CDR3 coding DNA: TGTGCCAGCAGCCCCACTAGCGCCCTCTCCTACGAGCAGTACTTC. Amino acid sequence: CASSPTSALSYEQYF.

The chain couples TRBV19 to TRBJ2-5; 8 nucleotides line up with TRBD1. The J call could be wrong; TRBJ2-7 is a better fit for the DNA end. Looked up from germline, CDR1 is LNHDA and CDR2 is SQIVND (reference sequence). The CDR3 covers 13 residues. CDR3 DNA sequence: TGTGCCAGTAGATGGACAGGGTCCAACGAGCAGTACTTC. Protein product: CASRWTGSNEQYF.

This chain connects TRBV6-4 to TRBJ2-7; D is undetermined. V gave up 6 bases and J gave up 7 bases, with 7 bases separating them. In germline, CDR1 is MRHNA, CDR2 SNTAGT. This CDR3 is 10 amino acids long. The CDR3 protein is CASRLAEQYF. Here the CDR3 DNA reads TGTGCCAGCAGGCTGGCTGAGCAGTACTTC.

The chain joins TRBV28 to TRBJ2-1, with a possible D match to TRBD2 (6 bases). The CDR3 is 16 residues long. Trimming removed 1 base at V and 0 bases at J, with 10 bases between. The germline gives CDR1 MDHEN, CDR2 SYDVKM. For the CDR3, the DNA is TGTGCCAGCAGTTTATTCGTGGGAGGCTCCTACAATGAGCAGTTCTTC. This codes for CASSLFVGGSYNEQFF.

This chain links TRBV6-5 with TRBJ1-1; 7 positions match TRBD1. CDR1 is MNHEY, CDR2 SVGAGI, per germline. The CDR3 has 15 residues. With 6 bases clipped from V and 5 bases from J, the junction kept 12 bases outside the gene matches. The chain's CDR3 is CASRTTGAQGTEAFF. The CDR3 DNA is TGTGCCAGCAGGACCACAGGGGCCCAAGGGACTGAAGCTTTCTTT.

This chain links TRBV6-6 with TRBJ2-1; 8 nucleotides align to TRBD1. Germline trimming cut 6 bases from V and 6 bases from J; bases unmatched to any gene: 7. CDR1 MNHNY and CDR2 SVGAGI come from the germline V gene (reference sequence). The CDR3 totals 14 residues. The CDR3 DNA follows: TGTGCCAGCAGCCTACAGGGGGGTGGCAATGAGCAGTTCTTC. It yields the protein CASSLQGGGNEQFF.

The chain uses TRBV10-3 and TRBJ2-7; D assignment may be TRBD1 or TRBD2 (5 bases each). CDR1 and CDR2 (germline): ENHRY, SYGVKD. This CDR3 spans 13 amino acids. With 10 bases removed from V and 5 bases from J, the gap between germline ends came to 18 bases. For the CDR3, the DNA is TGTGCCAGCAGACCTCCAGGGAGAAACGAGCAGTACTTC. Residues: CASRPPGRNEQYF.

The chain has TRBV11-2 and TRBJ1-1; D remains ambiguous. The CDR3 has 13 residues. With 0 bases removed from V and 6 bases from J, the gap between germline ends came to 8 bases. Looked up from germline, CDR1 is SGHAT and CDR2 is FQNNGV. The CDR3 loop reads CASSLEIAAEAFF. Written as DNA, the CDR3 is TGTGCCAGCAGCTTAGAGATCGCGGCTGAAGCTTTCTTT.

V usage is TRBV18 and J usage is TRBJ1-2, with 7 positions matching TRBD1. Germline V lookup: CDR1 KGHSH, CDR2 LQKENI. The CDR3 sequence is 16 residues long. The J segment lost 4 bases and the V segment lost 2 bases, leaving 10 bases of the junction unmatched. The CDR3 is CASSPTGQRKLYGYTF. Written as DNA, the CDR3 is TGTGCCAGCTCACCAACGGGACAGAGAAAACTCTATGGCTACACCTTC.

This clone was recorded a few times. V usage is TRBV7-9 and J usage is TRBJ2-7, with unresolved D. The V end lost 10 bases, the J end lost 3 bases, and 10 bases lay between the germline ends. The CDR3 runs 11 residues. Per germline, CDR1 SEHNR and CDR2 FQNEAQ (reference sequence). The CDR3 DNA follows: TGTGCCACGCACGATTACTACGAGCAGTACTTC. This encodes CATHDYYEQYF.

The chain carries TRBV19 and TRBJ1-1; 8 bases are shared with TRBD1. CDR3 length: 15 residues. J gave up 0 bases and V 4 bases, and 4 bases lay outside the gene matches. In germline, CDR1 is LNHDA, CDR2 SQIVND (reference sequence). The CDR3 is CASSTDRGMNTEAFF. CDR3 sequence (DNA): TGTGCCAGTAGTACTGACAGGGGCATGAACACTGAAGCTTTCTTT.

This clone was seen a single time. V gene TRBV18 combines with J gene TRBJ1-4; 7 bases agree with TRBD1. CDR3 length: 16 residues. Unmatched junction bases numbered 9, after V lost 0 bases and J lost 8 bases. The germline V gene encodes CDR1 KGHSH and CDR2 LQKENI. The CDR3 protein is CASSPPKTGRQEKLFF. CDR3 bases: TGTGCCAGCTCACCACCTAAGACAGGGAGGCAAGAAAAACTGTTTTTT.